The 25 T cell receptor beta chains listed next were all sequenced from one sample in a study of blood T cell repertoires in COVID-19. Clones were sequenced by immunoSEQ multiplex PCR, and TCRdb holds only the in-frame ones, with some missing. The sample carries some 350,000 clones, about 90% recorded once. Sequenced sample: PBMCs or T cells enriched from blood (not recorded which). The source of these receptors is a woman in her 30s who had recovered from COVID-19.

CDR3 protein: CATKQGTGGIYNEQFF. Written as DNA, the CDR3 is TGCGCCACGAAACAGGGAACGGGGGGAATATACAATGAGCAGTTCTTC. The chain links TRBV5-1 to TRBJ2-1, with a tentative D call TRBD2 (7 bases). Germline lookup yields CDR1 SGHRS and CDR2 YFSETQ. Trimming left V 9 bases short and J 4 bases short, with 23 bases between. The CDR3 has 16 residues.

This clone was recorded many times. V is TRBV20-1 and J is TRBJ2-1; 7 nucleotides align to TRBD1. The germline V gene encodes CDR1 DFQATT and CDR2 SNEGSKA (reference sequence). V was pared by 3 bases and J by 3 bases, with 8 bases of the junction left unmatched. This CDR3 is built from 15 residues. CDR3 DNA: TGCAGTGCTAGTTCGACAGGGATCGACTACAATGAGCAGTTCTTC. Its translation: CSASSTGIDYNEQFF.

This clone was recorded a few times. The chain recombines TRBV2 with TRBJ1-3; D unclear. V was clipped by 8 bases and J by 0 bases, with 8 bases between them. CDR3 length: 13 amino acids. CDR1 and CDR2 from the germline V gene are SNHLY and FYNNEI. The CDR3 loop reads CASCQDSGNTIYF. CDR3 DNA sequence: TGTGCCAGCTGCCAGGACTCTGGAAACACCATATATTTT.

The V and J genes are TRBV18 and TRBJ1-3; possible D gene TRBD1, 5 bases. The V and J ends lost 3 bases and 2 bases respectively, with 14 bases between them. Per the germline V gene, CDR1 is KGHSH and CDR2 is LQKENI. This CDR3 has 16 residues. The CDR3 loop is CASSPSGTRAGNTIYF. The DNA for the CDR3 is TGTGCCAGCTCACCCAGCGGGACTCGTGCTGGAAACACCATATATTTT.

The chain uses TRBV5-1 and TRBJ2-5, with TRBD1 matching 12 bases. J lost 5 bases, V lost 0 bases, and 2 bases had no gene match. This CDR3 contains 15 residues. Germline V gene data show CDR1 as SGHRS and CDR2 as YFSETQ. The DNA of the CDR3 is TGCGCCAGCAGCTTGGTTGGGACAGGGGGCGAGACCCAGTACTTC. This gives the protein CASSLVGTGGETQYF.

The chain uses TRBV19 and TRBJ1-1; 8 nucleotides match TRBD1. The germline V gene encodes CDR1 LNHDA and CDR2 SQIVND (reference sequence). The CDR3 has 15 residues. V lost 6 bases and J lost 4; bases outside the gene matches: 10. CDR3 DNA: TGTGCCAGTAGGAAACCACAGGGGGTAAGCACTGAAGCTTTCTTT. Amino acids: CASRKPQGVSTEAFF.

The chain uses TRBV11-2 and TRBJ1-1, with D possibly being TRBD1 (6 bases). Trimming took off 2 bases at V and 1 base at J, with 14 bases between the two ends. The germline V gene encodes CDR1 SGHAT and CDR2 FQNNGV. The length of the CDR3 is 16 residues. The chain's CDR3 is CASSLNGGQWNTEAFF. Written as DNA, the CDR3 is TGTGCCAGCAGCTTAAATGGGGGCCAGTGGAACACTGAAGCTTTCTTT. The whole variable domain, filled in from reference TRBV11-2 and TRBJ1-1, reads EAGVAQSPRYKIIEKRQSVAFWCNPISGHATLYWYQQILGQGPKLLIQFQNNGVVDDSQLPKDRFSAERLKGVDSTLKIQPAKLEDSAVYLCASSLNGGQWNTEAFFGQGTRLTVV.

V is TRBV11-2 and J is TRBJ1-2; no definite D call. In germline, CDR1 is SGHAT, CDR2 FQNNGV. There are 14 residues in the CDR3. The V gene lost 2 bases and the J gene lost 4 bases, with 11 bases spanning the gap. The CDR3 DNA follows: TGTGCCAGCAGCTTAACACCGGACTTCTATGGCTACACCTTC. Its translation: CASSLTPDFYGYTF. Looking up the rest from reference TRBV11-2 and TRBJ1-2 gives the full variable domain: EAGVAQSPRYKIIEKRQSVAFWCNPISGHATLYWYQQILGQGPKLLIQFQNNGVVDDSQLPKDRFSAERLKGVDSTLKIQPAKLEDSAVYLCASSLTPDFYGYTFGSGTRLTVV.

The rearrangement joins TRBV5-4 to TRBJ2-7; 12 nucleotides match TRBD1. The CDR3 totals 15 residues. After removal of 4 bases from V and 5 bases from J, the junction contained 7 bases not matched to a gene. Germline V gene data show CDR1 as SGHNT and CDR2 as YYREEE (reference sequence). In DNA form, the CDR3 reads TGTGCCAGCAGCCGGGCCGGGACAGGGGGCCACGAGCAGTACTTC. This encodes CASSRAGTGGHEQYF.

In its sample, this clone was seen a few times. The CDR3 sequence is CASSWLLAGFYEQYF. The DNA for the CDR3 is TGTGCCAGCAGCTGGCTACTAGCAGGGTTTTACGAGCAGTACTTC. This chain connects TRBV5-6 to TRBJ2-7; D might be TRBD2 (6 bases). Germline CDR1 SGHDT, CDR2 YYEEEE. CDR3 length: 15 residues. Trimming removed 3 bases from V and 4 bases from J, with 17 bases in between.

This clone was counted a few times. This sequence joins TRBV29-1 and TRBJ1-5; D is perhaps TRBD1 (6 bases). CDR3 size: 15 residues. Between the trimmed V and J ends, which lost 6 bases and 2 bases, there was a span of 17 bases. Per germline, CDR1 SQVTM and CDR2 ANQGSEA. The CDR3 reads CSVIVGTIGNQPQHF. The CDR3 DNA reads TGCAGCGTCATCGTCGGGACAATCGGCAATCAGCCCCAGCATTTT.

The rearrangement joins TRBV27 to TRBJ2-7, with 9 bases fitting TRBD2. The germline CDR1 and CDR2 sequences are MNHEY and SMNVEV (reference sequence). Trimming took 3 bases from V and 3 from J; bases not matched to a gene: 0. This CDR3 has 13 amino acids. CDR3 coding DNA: TGTGCCAGCAGTTTGCGGGAGGGCTACGAGCAGTACTTC. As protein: CASSLREGYEQYF.

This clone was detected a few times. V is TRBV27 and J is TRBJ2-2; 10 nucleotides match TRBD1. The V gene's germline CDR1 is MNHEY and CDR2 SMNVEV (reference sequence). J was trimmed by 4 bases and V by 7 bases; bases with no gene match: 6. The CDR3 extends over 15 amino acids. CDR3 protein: CASNSWTGGTGELFF. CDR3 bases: TGTGCCAGCAATTCTTGGACAGGGGGCACCGGGGAGCTGTTTTTT.

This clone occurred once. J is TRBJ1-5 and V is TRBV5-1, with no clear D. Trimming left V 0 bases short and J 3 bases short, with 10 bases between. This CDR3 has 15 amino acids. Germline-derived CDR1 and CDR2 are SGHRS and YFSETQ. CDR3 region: CASSLEARLNQPQHF. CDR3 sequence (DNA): TGCGCCAGCAGCTTGGAGGCGAGACTCAATCAGCCCCAGCATTTT.

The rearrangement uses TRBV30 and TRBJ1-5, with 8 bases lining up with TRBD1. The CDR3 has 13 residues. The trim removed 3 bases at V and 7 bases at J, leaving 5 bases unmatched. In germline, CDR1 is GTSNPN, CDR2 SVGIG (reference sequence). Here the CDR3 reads CAWRGQVSQPQHF. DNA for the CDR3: TGTGCCTGGAGGGGACAGGTCTCGCAGCCCCAGCATTTT.

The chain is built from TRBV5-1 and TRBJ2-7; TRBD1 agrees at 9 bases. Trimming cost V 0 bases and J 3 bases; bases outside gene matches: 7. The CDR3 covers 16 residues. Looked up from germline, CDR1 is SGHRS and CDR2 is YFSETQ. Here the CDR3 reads CASSLANGTGSYEQYF. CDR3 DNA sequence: TGCGCCAGCAGCTTGGCCAACGGGACAGGGAGCTACGAGCAGTACTTC.

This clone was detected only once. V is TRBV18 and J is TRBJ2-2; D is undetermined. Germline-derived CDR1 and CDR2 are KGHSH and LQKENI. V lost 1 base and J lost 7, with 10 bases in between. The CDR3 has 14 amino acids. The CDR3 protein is CASSPREVNGELFF. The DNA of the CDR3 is TGTGCCAGCTCACCACGTGAGGTCAACGGGGAGCTGTTTTTT.

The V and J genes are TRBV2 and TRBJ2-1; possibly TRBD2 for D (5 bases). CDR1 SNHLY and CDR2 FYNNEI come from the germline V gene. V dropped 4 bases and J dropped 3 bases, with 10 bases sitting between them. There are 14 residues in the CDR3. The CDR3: CASSGGLVYNEQFF. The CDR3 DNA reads TGTGCCAGCAGTGGAGGGCTAGTCTACAATGAGCAGTTCTTC.

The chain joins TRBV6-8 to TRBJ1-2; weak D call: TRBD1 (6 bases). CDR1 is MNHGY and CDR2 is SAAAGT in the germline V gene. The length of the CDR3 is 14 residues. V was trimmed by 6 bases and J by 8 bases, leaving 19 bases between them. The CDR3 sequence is CASSLRWDTFGYTF. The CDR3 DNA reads TGTGCCAGCAGCCTCCGGTGGGACACCTTCGGCTACACCTTC.

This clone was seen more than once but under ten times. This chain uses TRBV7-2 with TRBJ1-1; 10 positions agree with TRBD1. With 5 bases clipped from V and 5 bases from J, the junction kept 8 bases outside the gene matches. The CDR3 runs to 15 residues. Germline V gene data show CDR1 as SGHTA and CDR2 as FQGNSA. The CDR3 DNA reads TGTGCCAGCAGCACCGCCGGGACAGGGGAGACTGAAGCTTTCTTT. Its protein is CASSTAGTGETEAFF.

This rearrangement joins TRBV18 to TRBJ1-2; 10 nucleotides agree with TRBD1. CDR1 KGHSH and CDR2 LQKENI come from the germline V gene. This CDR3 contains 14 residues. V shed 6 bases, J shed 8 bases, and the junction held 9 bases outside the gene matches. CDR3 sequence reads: CASSETTGGLGYTF. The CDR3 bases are TGTGCCAGCTCCGAAACGACAGGGGGCCTCGGCTACACCTTC.

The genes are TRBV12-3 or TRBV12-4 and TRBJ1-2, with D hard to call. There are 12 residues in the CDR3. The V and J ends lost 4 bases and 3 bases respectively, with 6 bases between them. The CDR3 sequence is CASSYGYYGYTF. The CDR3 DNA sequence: TGTGCCAGCAGTTACGGTTACTATGGCTACACCTTC.

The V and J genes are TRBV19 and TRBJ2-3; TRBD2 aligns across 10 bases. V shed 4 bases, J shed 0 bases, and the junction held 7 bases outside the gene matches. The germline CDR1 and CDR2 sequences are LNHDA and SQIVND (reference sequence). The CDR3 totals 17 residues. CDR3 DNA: TGTGCCAGTAGTAGAACCGGGACTAGCGCCAGCACAGATACGCAGTATTTT. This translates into CASSRTGTSASTDTQYF.

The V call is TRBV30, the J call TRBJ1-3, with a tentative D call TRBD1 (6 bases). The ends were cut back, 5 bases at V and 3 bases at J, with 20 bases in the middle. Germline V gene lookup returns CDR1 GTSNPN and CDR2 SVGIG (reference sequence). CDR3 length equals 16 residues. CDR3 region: CAWGGGEFSVGNTIYF. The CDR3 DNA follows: TGTGCCTGGGGAGGGGGGGAGTTTAGTGTTGGAAACACCATATATTTT. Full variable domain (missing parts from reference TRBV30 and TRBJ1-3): SQTIHQWPATLVQPVGSPLSLECTVEGTSNPNLYWYRQAAGRGLQLLFYSVGIGQISSEVPQNLSASRPQDRQFILSSKKLLLSDSGFYLCAWGGGEFSVGNTIYFGEGSWLTVV.

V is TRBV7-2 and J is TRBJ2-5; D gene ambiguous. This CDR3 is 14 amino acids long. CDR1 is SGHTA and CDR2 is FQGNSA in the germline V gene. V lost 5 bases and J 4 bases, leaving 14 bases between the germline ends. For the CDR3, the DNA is TGTGCCAGCAGCCTGCGACTGGCGGCAGAGACCCAGTACTTC. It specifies CASSLRLAAETQYF.